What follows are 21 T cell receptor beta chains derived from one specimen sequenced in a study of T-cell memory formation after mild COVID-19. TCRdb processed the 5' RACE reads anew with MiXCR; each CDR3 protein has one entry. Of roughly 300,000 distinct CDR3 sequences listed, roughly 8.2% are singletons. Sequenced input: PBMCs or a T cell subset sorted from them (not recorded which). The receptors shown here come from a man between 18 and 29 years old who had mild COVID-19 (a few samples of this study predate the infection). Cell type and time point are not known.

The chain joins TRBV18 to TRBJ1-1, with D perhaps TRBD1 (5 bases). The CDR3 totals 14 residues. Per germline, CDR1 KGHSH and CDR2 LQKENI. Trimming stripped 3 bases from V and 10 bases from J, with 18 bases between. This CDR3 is CASSPPGRAASAFF. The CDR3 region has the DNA TGTGCCAGCTCACCCCCAGGGCGGGCGGCTTCAGCTTTCTTT.

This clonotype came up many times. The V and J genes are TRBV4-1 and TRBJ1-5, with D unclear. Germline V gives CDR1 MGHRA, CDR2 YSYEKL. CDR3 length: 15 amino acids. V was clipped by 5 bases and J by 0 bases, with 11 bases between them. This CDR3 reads CASSERHVSNQPQHF. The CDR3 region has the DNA TGCGCCAGCAGCGAGCGACACGTTAGCAATCAGCCCCAGCATTTT.

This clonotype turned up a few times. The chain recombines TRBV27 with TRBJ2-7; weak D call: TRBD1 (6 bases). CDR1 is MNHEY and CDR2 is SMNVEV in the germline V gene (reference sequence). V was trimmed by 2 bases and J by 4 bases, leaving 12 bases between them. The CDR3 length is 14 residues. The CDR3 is CASSLAGDLYEQYV. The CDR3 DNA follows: TGTGCCAGCAGTTTAGCAGGGGACCTATACGAGCAGTACGTC.

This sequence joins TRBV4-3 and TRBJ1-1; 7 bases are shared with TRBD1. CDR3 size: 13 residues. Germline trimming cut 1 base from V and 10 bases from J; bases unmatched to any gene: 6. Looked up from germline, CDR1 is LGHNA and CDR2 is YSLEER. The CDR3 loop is CASSQVTQGVAFF. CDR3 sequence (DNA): TGCGCCAGCAGCCAAGTCACTCAGGGGGTAGCTTTCTTT.

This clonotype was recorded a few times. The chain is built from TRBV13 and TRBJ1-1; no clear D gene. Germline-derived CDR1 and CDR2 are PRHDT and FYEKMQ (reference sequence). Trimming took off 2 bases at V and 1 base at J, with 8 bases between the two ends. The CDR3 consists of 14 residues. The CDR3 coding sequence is TGTGCCAGCAGCTTACTCCCAGGGAACACTGAAGCTTTCTTT. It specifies CASSLLPGNTEAFF.

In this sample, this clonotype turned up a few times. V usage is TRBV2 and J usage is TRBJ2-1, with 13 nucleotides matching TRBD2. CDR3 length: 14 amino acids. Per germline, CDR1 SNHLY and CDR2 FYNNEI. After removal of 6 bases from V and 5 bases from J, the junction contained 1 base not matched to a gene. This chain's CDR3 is CASRTSGGNNEQFF. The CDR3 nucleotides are TGTGCCAGCAGGACTAGCGGGGGGAACAATGAGCAGTTCTTC.

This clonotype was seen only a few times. CDR3 DNA: TGTGCCAGCAGCTCCGTCCGGGGGGGGACCGGGGAGCTGTTTTTT. It codes for CASSSVRGGTGELFF. This rearrangement joins TRBV7-2 to TRBJ2-2, with 8 bases fitting TRBD2. V lost 4 bases, J lost 5 bases, and 6 bases stayed unmatched. The CDR3 length is 15 residues. CDR1 is SGHTA, CDR2 FQGNSA, per germline.

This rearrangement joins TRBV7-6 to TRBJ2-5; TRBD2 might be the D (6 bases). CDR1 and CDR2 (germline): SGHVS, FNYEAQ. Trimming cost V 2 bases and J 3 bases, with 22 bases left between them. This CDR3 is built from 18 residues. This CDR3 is CASSLLSSQSRGKETQYF. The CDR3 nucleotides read TGTGCCAGCAGCTTACTAAGTTCGCAGTCTCGGGGGAAAGAGACCCAGTACTTC.

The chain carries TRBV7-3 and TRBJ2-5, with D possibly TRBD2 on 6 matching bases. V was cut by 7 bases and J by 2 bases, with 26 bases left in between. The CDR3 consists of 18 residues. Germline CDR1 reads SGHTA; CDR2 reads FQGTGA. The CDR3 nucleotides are TGTGCCAGCACCCTGCGGGGAGGCCCTTTTTTCCTTCAAGAGACCCAGTACTTC. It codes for CASTLRGGPFFLQETQYF.

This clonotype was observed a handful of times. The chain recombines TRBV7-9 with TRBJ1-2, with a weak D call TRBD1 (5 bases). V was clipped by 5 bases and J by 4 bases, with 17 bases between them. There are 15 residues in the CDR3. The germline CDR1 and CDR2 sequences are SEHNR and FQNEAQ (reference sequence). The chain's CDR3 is CASSPQRDRPYGYTF. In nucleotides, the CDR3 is TGTGCCAGCAGCCCCCAGAGGGACCGACCCTATGGCTACACCTTC.

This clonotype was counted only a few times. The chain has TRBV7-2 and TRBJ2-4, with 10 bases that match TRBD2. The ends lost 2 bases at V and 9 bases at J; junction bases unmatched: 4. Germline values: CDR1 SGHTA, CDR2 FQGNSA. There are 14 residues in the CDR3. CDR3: CASSLQRGGGIQYF. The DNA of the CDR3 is TGTGCCAGCAGCTTACAGCGGGGGGGCGGCATTCAGTACTTC.

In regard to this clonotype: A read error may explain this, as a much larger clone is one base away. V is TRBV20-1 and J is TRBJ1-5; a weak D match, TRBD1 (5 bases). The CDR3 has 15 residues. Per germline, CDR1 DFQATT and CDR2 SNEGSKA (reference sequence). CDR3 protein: CSSKSGGRGNQPQHF. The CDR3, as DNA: TGCAGCTCCAAGTCCGGGGGAAGAGGCAATCAGCCCCAGCATTTT.

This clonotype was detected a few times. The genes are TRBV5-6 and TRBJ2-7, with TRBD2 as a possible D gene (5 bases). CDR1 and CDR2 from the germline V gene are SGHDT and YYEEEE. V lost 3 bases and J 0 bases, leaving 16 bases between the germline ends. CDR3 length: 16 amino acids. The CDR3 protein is CASSSSDWESSYEQYF. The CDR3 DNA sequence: TGTGCCAGCAGCTCCTCAGACTGGGAGAGCTCCTACGAGCAGTACTTC.

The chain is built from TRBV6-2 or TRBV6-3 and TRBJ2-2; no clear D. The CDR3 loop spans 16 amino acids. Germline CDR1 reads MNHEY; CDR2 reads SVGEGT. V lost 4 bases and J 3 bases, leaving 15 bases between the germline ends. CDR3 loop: CASSSSIRGHTGELFF. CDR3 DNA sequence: TGTGCCAGCAGTTCATCAATCCGTGGCCACACCGGGGAGCTGTTTTTT.

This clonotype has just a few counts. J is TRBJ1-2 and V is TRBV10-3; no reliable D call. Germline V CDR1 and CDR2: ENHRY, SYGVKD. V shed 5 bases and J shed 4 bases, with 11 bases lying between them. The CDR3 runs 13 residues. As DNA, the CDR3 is TGTGCCATCAGTACCGGAGTTTCCTATGGCTACACCTTC. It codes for CAISTGVSYGYTF.

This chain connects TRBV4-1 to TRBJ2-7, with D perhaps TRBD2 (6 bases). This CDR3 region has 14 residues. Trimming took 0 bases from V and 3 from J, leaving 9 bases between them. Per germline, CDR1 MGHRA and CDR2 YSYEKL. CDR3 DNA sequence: TGCGCCAGCAGCCAAGAGGGAGGACTCTACGAGCAGTACTTC. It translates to CASSQEGGLYEQYF.

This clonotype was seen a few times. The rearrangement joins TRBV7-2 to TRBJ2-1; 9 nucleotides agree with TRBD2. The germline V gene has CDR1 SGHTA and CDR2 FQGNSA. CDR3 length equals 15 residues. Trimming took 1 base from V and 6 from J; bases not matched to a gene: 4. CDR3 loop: CASSLEGTSINEQFF. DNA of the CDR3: TGTGCCAGCAGCTTAGAAGGGACTAGCATCAATGAGCAGTTCTTC.

CDR3 bases: TGCAGTGCCGACGACAGGGGTCGTGGCTACACCTTC. Translation: CSADDRGRGYTF. V gene TRBV20-1 combines with J gene TRBJ1-2, with 8 bases identical to TRBD1. CDR1 and CDR2 from the germline V gene are DFQATT and SNEGSKA (reference sequence). V shed 6 bases and J 7 bases; nucleotides not matched to a gene: 7. The CDR3 loop spans 12 amino acids.

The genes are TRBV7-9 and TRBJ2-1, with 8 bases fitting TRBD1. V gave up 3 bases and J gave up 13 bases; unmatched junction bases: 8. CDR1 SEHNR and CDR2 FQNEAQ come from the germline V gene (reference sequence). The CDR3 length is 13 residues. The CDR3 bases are TGTGCCAGCAGCTTGACAGGGGAGGTTTCCCAGTTCTTC. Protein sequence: CASSLTGEVSQFF.

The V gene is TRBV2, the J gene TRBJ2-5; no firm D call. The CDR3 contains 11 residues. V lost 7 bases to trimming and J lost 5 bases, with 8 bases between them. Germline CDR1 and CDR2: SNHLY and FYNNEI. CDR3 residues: CASKVGETQYF. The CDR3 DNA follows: TGTGCCAGCAAGGTGGGGGAGACCCAGTACTTC.

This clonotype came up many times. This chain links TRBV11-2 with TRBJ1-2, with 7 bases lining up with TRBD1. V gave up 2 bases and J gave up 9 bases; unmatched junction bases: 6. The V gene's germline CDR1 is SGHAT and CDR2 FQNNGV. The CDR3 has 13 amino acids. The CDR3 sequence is CASSLRGTVSYTF. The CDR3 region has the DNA TGTGCCAGCAGCTTAAGGGGGACAGTCAGCTACACCTTC.